The present entry profiles one T cell receptor (beta chain) with its context. These data come from a study of cytomegalovirus exposure and HLA in healthy donors. V was cut by 6 bases and J by 3 bases, with 20 bases left in between. The CDR3 is 17 residues long. Germline CDR1 and CDR2: SEHNR and FQNEAQ (reference sequence). The protocol was immunoSEQ multiplex PCR, while the TCRdb copy is restricted to in-frame clones and leaves out a portion. The data contain about 100,000 clones, 90% to 97% of them singletons. The sequence was obtained from a woman aged 18-29 years in good health and CMV-seronegative. The source material was PBMCs. The chain is built from TRBV7-9 and TRBJ2-2; D may be TRBD1 (6 bases). The CDR3 spells CASSLSPGVGDTGELFF. CDR3 nucleotide sequence: TGTGCCAGCAGTCTTTCACCAGGGGTAGGGGACACCGGGGAGCTGTTTTTT. The full variable domain, rest sourced from reference TRBV7-9 and TRBJ2-2, is DTGVSQNPRHKITKRGQNVTFRCDPISEHNRLYWYRQTLGQGPEFLTYFQNEAQLEKSRLLSDRFSAERPKGSFSTLEIQRTEQGDSAMYLCASSLSPGVGDTGELFFGEGSRLTVL.